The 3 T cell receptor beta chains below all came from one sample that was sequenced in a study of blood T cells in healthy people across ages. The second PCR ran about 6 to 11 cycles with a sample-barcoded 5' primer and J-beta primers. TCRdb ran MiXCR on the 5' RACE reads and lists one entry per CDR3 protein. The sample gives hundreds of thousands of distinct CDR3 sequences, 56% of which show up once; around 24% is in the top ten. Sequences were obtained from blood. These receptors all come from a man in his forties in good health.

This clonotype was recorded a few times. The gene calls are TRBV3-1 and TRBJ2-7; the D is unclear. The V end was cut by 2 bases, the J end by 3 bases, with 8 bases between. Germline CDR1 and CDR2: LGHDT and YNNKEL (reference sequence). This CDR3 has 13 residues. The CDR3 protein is CASSQPGSYEQYF. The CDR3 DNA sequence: TGTGCCAGCAGCCAACCTGGCAGCTACGAGCAGTACTTC.

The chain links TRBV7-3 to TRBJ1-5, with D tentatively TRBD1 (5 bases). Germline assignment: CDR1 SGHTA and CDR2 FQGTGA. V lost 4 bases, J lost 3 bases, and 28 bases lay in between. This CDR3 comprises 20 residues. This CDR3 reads CASSSSGTLRNPRFNQPQHF. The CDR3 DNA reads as TGTGCCAGCAGCTCGTCAGGGACGCTACGAAATCCCCGCTTCAATCAGCCCCAGCATTTT.

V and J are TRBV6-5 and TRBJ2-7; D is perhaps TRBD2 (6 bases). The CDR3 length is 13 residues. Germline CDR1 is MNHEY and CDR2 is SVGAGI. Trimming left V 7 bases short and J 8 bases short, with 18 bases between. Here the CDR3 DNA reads TGTGCCAGCACCCCAGGGATGGGGGGTCAGCAGTACTTC. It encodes CASTPGMGGQQYF.